This record concerns one T cell receptor beta chain sequence. This record belongs to a study of blood T cell repertoires in COVID-19. Study-wide background: COVID-19 samples from acute and convalescent phases originated in the United States, Italy and Spain. T cells, B-cell-depleted T cells, or PBMCs provided the cDNA or gDNA that served as material.

V was pared by 4 bases and J by 8 bases, with 14 bases between. Germline V lookup: CDR1 LGHDT, CDR2 YNNKEL (reference sequence). This CDR3 is 13 amino acids long. The method was immunoSEQ multiplex PCR; TCRdb's version includes in-frame clones alone and lacks a portion of them. Of over 85,000 clones listed, approximately 86% are singletons. This sequence was found in a man aged 40-55 years with acute or convalescent COVID-19. The material sequenced was peripheral blood. V usage is TRBV3-1 (or the pseudogene TRBV3-2) and J usage is TRBJ1-2; tentative D call: TRBD1 (6 bases). Written as DNA, the CDR3 is TGTGCCAGCAGCCCACGACAGGATGAGGGCTACACCTTC. Protein sequence: CASSPRQDEGYTF.